Following are 26 T cell receptor beta chains from one sample sequenced in a study of blood T cell repertoires in COVID-19. Sequencing was performed with immunoSEQ multiplex PCR; in TCRdb, only in-frame clones are kept and a portion is missing. The sample shows 150,000 to 200,000 clones, 80% to 90% of them seen only once. The sequencing sample was made of peripheral blood. These TCRs come from an older woman with COVID-19, enrolled during active disease.

This clone occurred a few times. The V call is TRBV2, the J call TRBJ1-4; 7 nucleotides agree with TRBD1. CDR1 is SNHLY and CDR2 is FYNNEI in the germline V gene. With V trimmed by 5 bases and J by 10 bases, 10 bases remained unmatched. The CDR3 consists of 14 residues. The CDR3 bases are TGTGCCAGCAGTCCGACAGGGAGGTTGGGAAAACTGTTTTTT. Translating gives CASSPTGRLGKLFF.

This sequence joins TRBV30 and TRBJ2-6; D unclear. CDR1 is GTSNPN and CDR2 is SVGIG in the germline V gene (reference sequence). Trimming took off 0 bases at V and 4 bases at J, with 10 bases between the two ends. CDR3 length: 15 residues. Written as DNA, the CDR3 is TGTGCCTGGAGTGTACCCATTCAGGGGGCCAACGTCCTGACTTTC. Protein sequence: CAWSVPIQGANVLTF.

Note on this clone: The same CDR3 arises from other DNA sequences in this sample as well. This chain joins TRBV5-1 and TRBJ1-4; 9 nucleotides line up with TRBD1. Trimming at V came to 4 bases and at J to 5 bases, leaving 3 bases not matched to a gene. CDR1 and CDR2 from the germline V gene are SGHRS and YFSETQ. The CDR3 extends over 14 amino acids. The CDR3 reads CASSLGQGNEKLFF. The DNA of the CDR3 is TGCGCCAGCAGCCTAGGACAGGGGAATGAAAAACTGTTTTTT.

This rearrangement joins TRBV4-1 to TRBJ2-7; a weak D match, TRBD1 (6 bases). V lost 4 bases and J 0 bases, leaving 13 bases between the germline ends. Germline CDR1 and CDR2: MGHRA and YSYEKL. This CDR3 comprises 15 residues. This CDR3 is CASSLGGHSSYEQYF. The CDR3 DNA reads as TGCGCCAGCAGCCTTGGGGGACACTCCTCCTACGAGCAGTACTTC.

The chain employs TRBV12-3 or TRBV12-4 and TRBJ2-3; weak D call: TRBD1 (6 bases). With 8 bases removed from V and 2 bases from J, the gap between germline ends came to 11 bases. This CDR3 spans 13 amino acids. The CDR3 region is CASRRDTTDTQYF. The CDR3 DNA sequence: TGTGCCAGCCGTAGGGACACCACAGATACGCAGTATTTT.

In its sample, this clone was seen once. The chain recombines TRBV3-1 (or the pseudogene TRBV3-2) with TRBJ1-4, with a tentative D call TRBD1 (5 bases). Germline V gene data show CDR1 as LGHDT and CDR2 as YNNKEL (reference sequence). This CDR3 comprises 15 residues. V lost 3 bases and J 3 bases, leaving 11 bases between the germline ends. The CDR3 nucleotides are TGTGCCAGCAGCCACGGGGGAGGGTCTAATGAAAAACTGTTTTTT. Translation: CASSHGGGSNEKLFF.

The V call is TRBV29-1, the J call TRBJ1-1; TRBD1 matches at 8 bases. Germline CDR1 is SQVTM and CDR2 is ANQGSEA. The J segment lost 8 bases and the V segment lost 2 bases, leaving 13 bases of the junction unmatched. This CDR3 is built from 15 residues. The CDR3 here is CSVEQRLRDRLEAFF. The CDR3, as DNA: TGCAGCGTTGAACAACGCCTCCGGGACAGGCTGGAAGCTTTCTTT.

This clone was seen just once. The chain links TRBV19 to TRBJ1-1; 9 positions match TRBD1. The CDR3 extends over 15 amino acids. Trimming at V came to 6 bases and at J to 1 base, leaving 6 bases not matched to a gene. Germline lookup yields CDR1 LNHDA and CDR2 SQIVND (reference sequence). DNA for the CDR3: TGTGCCAGTAGGCCGGGACAGGGAGGGAACACTGAAGCTTTCTTT. Protein: CASRPGQGGNTEAFF.

V is TRBV3-1 (or the pseudogene TRBV3-2) and J is TRBJ2-7; D possibly corresponds to TRBD1 (6 bases). The CDR3 runs to 14 residues. Trimming removed 0 bases at V and 4 bases at J, with 10 bases between. Germline lookup yields CDR1 LGHDT and CDR2 YNNKEL (reference sequence). CDR3 sequence: CASSQESRGYEQYF. In nucleotides, the CDR3 is TGTGCCAGCAGCCAAGAGTCCAGGGGATACGAGCAGTACTTC.

The V gene is TRBV19, the J gene TRBJ1-1; D not certain. The germline CDR1 and CDR2 sequences are LNHDA and SQIVND (reference sequence). This CDR3 is built from 14 residues. Trimming removed 2 bases at V and 1 base at J, with 8 bases between. The CDR3 region has the DNA TGTGCCAGTAGTATACTGCCGGGGAACACTGAAGCTTTCTTT. Its translation: CASSILPGNTEAFF.

This clone was detected a few times. V usage is TRBV29-1 and J usage is TRBJ1-2, with 8 nucleotides matching TRBD1. Germline assignment: CDR1 SQVTM and CDR2 ANQGSEA. V was pared by 7 bases and J by 5 bases, with 9 bases of the junction left unmatched. The CDR3 extends over 13 amino acids. The CDR3 coding sequence is TGCAGCGCCTCGACAGGGGTAGGGTATGGCTACACCTTC. This encodes CSASTGVGYGYTF.

This clone was counted a few times. The rearrangement uses TRBV4-1 and TRBJ1-5; D may be TRBD1 (6 bases). From germline, CDR1 is MGHRA and CDR2 YSYEKL. V lost 4 bases and J lost 9, with 25 bases in between. The CDR3 is made up of 17 amino acids. In nucleotides, the CDR3 is TGCGCCAGCAGCCCCCCCGGGACAAGGGACATAATCATGCCCCAGCATTTT. It is translated as CASSPPGTRDIIMPQHF.

This clone was observed a handful of times. V and J are TRBV27 and TRBJ1-5; possibly TRBD1 for D (6 bases). The CDR3 is 14 amino acids. Germline V gene lookup returns CDR1 MNHEY and CDR2 SMNVEV (reference sequence). V lost 1 base, J lost 9 bases, and 13 bases lay in between. In DNA form, the CDR3 reads TGTGCCAGCAGTTTATTTGGGGGCCTAGGGCCCCAGCATTTT. This sequence encodes CASSLFGGLGPQHF.

The rearrangement uses TRBV6-2 or TRBV6-3 and TRBJ2-3; 10 bases map to TRBD1. The V and J ends lost 5 bases and 5 bases, in that order; junction bases with no gene match: 7. Germline assignment: CDR1 MNHEY and CDR2 SVGEGT. The CDR3 has 15 residues. The CDR3 sequence is CASSGMGQGQDTQYF. The CDR3 DNA reads TGTGCCAGCAGTGGTATGGGACAGGGGCAAGATACGCAGTATTTT.

J is TRBJ2-1 and V is TRBV18, with 11 bases that match TRBD2. The ends lost 3 bases at V and 5 bases at J; junction bases unmatched: 6. Germline V gene data show CDR1 as KGHSH and CDR2 as LQKENI. CDR3 length: 16 amino acids. In DNA, the CDR3 is TGTGCCAGCTCACCTAGACTAGCGGGATTACACAATGAGCAGTTCTTC. As protein: CASSPRLAGLHNEQFF.

The genes are TRBV11-2 and TRBJ2-3, with D uncertain. Germline-derived CDR1 and CDR2 are SGHAT and FQNNGV. The CDR3 is 11 residues long. Between the trimmed V and J ends, which lost 5 bases and 4 bases, there was a span of 4 bases. CDR3 nucleotide sequence: TGTGCCAGCAGCGGAGCAGATACGCAGTATTTT. It is translated as CASSGADTQYF. Combining the CDR3 with reference TRBV11-2 and TRBJ2-3 gives the whole variable domain EAGVAQSPRYKIIEKRQSVAFWCNPISGHATLYWYQQILGQGPKLLIQFQNNGVVDDSQLPKDRFSAERLKGVDSTLKIQPAKLEDSAVYLCASSGADTQYFGPGTRLTVL.

The genes are TRBV19 and TRBJ1-1; a possible D gene is TRBD1 (5 bases). The V gene lost 2 bases and the J gene lost 2 bases, with 9 bases spanning the gap. The CDR3 spans 14 residues. Germline CDR1 reads LNHDA; CDR2 reads SQIVND (reference sequence). This CDR3 is CASSIPGGNTEAFF. The CDR3 nucleotides read TGTGCCAGTAGTATACCCGGGGGTAACACTGAAGCTTTCTTT.

This chain joins TRBV6-1 and TRBJ2-3; perhaps TRBD1 as D (6 bases). The germline gives CDR1 MNHNS, CDR2 SASEGT. The CDR3 runs 14 residues. The V end was cut by 1 base, the J end by 3 bases, with 8 bases between. CDR3 DNA: TGTGCCAGCAGTGAAGATGGGACAACAGATACGCAGTATTTT. It specifies CASSEDGTTDTQYF.

The CDR3 loop is CASSFSGGGNTIYF. DNA of the CDR3: TGTGCCAGCAGTTTTTCAGGGGGCGGAAACACCATATATTTT. The chain carries TRBV27 and TRBJ1-3; 8 bases are shared with TRBD1. Losses at the gene ends were 3 bases for V and 4 bases for J; bases not matched to a gene: 2. The CDR3 totals 14 residues. The germline V gene has CDR1 MNHEY and CDR2 SMNVEV (reference sequence).

V usage is TRBV27 and J usage is TRBJ2-3; 9 nucleotides align to TRBD2. From germline, CDR1 is MNHEY and CDR2 SMNVEV (reference sequence). Trimming removed 1 base from V and 2 bases from J; junction bases left unmatched: 4. This CDR3 has 16 amino acids. CDR3 protein: CASSLFASGNTDTQYF. CDR3 bases: TGTGCCAGCAGTTTATTTGCTAGCGGGAACACAGATACGCAGTATTTT.

J is TRBJ1-1 and V is TRBV7-3; D gene ambiguous. In germline, CDR1 is SGHTA, CDR2 FQGTGA. The germline V and J ends were trimmed by 6 bases and 9 bases, with 17 bases remaining between them. This CDR3 spans 13 amino acids. CDR3 bases: TGTGCCAGCAGTCCCGCGGGGATACCACAAGCTTTCTTT. Protein product: CASSPAGIPQAFF. Full variable domain (remainder filled in from reference TRBV7-3 and TRBJ1-1): GAGVSQTPSNKVTEKGKYVELRCDPISGHTALYWYRQSLGQGPEFLIYFQGTGAADDSGLPNDRFFAVRPEGSVSTLKIQRTERGDSAVYLCASSPAGIPQAFFGQGTRLTVV.

The genes are TRBV2 and TRBJ2-6; 9 bases fit TRBD1. The CDR3 extends over 17 amino acids. From germline, CDR1 is SNHLY and CDR2 FYNNEI. Trimming cost V 7 bases and J 4 bases; bases outside gene matches: 11. This CDR3 reads CASIRDRAPRGANVLTF. The DNA of the CDR3 is TGTGCCAGCATCAGGGACAGGGCCCCTCGGGGGGCCAACGTCCTGACTTTC.

There are a few counts of this clone. The gene calls are TRBV7-3 and TRBJ1-1; D not resolved. This CDR3 has 13 amino acids. V was cut by 5 bases and J by 0 bases, with 7 bases left in between. Germline assignment: CDR1 SGHTA and CDR2 FQGTGA. CDR3 in DNA: TGTGCCAGCAGCAAACAGATGAACACTGAAGCTTTCTTT. The encoded protein is CASSKQMNTEAFF.

The genes are TRBV28 and TRBJ1-1, with 7 nucleotides matching TRBD1. Germline V CDR1 and CDR2: MDHEN, SYDVKM. The CDR3 has 14 residues. With V trimmed by 5 bases and J by 5 bases, 8 bases remained unmatched. The CDR3 loop is CASSPQGKVTEAFF. The CDR3 nucleotides are TGTGCCAGCAGTCCACAGGGGAAAGTAACTGAAGCTTTCTTT.

The chain is built from TRBV6-6 and TRBJ2-5; D might be TRBD2 (5 bases). V was cut by 4 bases and J by 2 bases, with 8 bases left in between. Germline V CDR1 and CDR2: MNHNY, SVGAGI (reference sequence). The CDR3 runs to 13 residues. The CDR3 loop is CASSFRGQETQYF. The CDR3 bases are TGTGCCAGCAGTTTCCGCGGGCAAGAGACCCAGTACTTC.

This chain joins TRBV4-2 and TRBJ1-6; a weak D match, TRBD1 (5 bases). V shed 3 bases and J shed 10 bases, with 16 bases lying between them. The CDR3 is made up of 15 amino acids. From germline, CDR1 is LGHNA and CDR2 YNFKEQ. CDR3 loop: CASSQVQVRGSPLHF. In DNA, the CDR3 is TGTGCCAGCAGCCAGGTACAGGTTCGCGGATCACCCCTCCACTTT.